This T cell receptor beta chain was recovered during a study of T cells expressing NK-cell markers. Across the whole study: Sorted CD3+CD56-NKG2C+, CD3+CD56+NKG2C+ and CD3+CD56+NKG2C- T cells supplied the TCR beta repertoires.

The germline V gene has CDR1 SGHKS and CDR2 YYEKEE (reference sequence). This CDR3 comprises 17 residues. A remark on this clonotype: No antigen is known for it.

Notes on the study in general: In a handful of donors, dominant clonotypes made up about 25-60.1% of CD3+CD56-NKG2C+ cells.

For TCR beta, cDNA was produced by 5'RACE template switching with UMIs. TCRdb reprocessed the 5' RACE reads, keeping one entry per CDR3 protein, no DNA. Its table records about 450,000 distinct CDR3 sequences. Sample: blood T cells: a sorted CD56 or NKG2C T cell subset, CD4+ or CD8+ T cells, or bulk PBMC T cells (not recorded which). This chain connects TRBV5-5 to TRBJ2-7; TCRdb selects TRBD1, and the lack of DNA leaves this call unchecked. This sequence originates from a woman aged 18-69 years in good health. The CDR3 loop is CASSLAWWDRPSYEQYF.